Shown below are 31 T cell receptor beta chains from a single sample sequenced in a study of tumor and adjacent non-tumor tissue in lung cancer. The template was RNA from unsorted bulk tissue. Three rounds of nested PCR, following a modified ARM-PCR protocol, produced the TCRbeta library. A single record per CDR3 protein comes from TCRdb applying MiXCR to the multiplex PCR reads. The sample shows 200,000 or so distinct CDR3 sequences, about 71% of them seen only once. Input material: lung tumor tissue. The receptors were sampled from a man aged 60-69 years with non-small cell lung cancer.

As regards this clonotype: Mismatch with germline at one junction end may stem from a read error. The chain has TRBV4-2 and TRBJ2-2, with 8 bases identical to TRBD2. Germline V gene lookup returns CDR1 LGHNA and CDR2 YNFKEQ. The CDR3 is 17 amino acids. The CDR3: CASSPLIGGADTGEPFF. The CDR3 DNA follows: TGTGCCAGCAGCCCCCTAATCGGGGGGGCCGACACCGGGGAGCCGTTTTTT.

A note on this clonotype: This may arise from a read error, as a much more abundant clone is one base away. It is likely a read error, because the conserved phenylalanine at the end of the CDR3 is missing. The rearrangement uses TRBV20-1 and TRBJ2-5; 8 bases are shared with TRBD2. CDR1 is DFQATT and CDR2 is SNEGSKA in the germline V gene (reference sequence). The CDR3 contains 13 residues. V shed 6 bases, J shed 7 bases, and the junction held 10 bases outside the gene matches. The CDR3 DNA follows: TGCAGTGCACCGGGTAGCGGGAAGCGGACCCAGTACATC. This sequence encodes CSAPGSGKRTQYI.

Concerning this clonotype: This may stem from a read error, because a much larger clone lies one nucleotide away. The genes are TRBV20-1 and TRBJ1-2; the D is unclear. The CDR3 is 14 amino acids. Germline CDR1 DFQATT, CDR2 SNEGSKA (reference sequence). The CDR3: CSARAGDVNYGSTF. In DNA, the CDR3 is TGCAGTGCTAGAGCCGGGGATGTTAACTATGGCTCCACCTTC.

On this clonotype itself: A much larger clonotype is one base distant, so this may be a read error. The chain is built from TRBV20-1 and TRBJ2-1; 7 nucleotides line up with TRBD1. Germline V CDR1 and CDR2: DFQATT, SNEGSKA (reference sequence). The CDR3 totals 15 residues. Written as DNA, the CDR3 is TGCAGTGTTAGAGCCGACGGACAGGTCTACAATGAGCAGTTCTTC. Amino acid sequence: CSVRADGQVYNEQFF.

In its sample, this clonotype was seen once. One end of the junction does not line up with germline, which may come from a read error. CDR3 region: CSSCPAWPGPDTQYF. The CDR3 coding sequence is TGCTCCAGCTGCCCCGCTTGGCCTGGTCCAGATACGCAGTATTTT. The chain joins TRBV4-3 to TRBJ2-3; D call uncertain. Germline V gene data show CDR1 as LGHNA and CDR2 as YSLEER. The CDR3 has 15 amino acids.

Concerning this clonotype: Given the absence of the conserved phenylalanine or tryptophan at the CDR3 end, a read error is likely. The rearrangement joins TRBV20-1 to TRBJ1-1, with D possibly TRBD1 on 6 matching bases. Germline assignment: CDR1 DFQATT and CDR2 SNEGSKA (reference sequence). V lost 5 bases and J lost 3, with 16 bases in between. The CDR3 runs to 14 residues. This CDR3 reads CSAPRAGVDTEAFV. The CDR3 nucleotides are TGCAGTGCTCCGAGGGCAGGGGTTGACACTGAAGCTTTCGTT.

In this sample, this clonotype turned up once. V and J are TRBV20-1 and TRBJ2-7; D call uncertain. CDR1 and CDR2 (germline): DFQATT, SNEGSKA (reference sequence). There are 14 residues in the CDR3. V lost 1 base and J 3 bases, leaving 13 bases between the germline ends. The chain's CDR3 is CSARGPEIDYEQYF. The CDR3 nucleotides read TGCAGTGCTAGAGGGCCAGAGATAGACTACGAGCAGTACTTC.

This chain links TRBV12-3 or TRBV12-4 with TRBJ2-2, with 7 nucleotides matching TRBD1. This CDR3 contains 14 residues. CDR3 coding DNA: TGTATCAGCAGTTTAACAGGGGTGGTCGTGGAGCTGTTTTTT. Translation gives CISSLTGVVVELFF.

Worth noting for this clonotype: A much larger clonotype is one base distant, so this may be a read error. The CDR3 reads CSARVGQNYGYTF. As DNA, the CDR3 is TGCAGTGCTAGAGTGGGACAGAACTATGGCTACACCTTC. V and J are TRBV20-1 and TRBJ1-2, with TRBD1 matching over 7 bases. Germline V gene sequence: CDR1 DFQATT, CDR2 SNEGSKA (reference sequence). With 1 base clipped from V and 2 bases from J, the junction kept 1 base outside the gene matches. This CDR3 is built from 13 residues.

J is TRBJ1-4 and V is TRBV13, with no clear D. This CDR3 has 17 amino acids. CDR1 and CDR2 from the germline V gene are PRHDT and FYEKMQ (reference sequence). V lost 5 bases and J lost 4, with 20 bases in between. CDR3 loop: CASSPYKLTTGNEKLFF. CDR3 in DNA: TGTGCCAGCAGCCCGTACAAACTCACGACCGGTAATGAAAAACTGTTTTTT. Looking up the rest from reference TRBV13 and TRBJ1-4 gives the full variable domain: AAGVIQSPRHLIKEKRETATLKCYPIPRHDTVYWYQQGPGQDPQFLISFYEKMQSDKGSIPDRFSAQQFSDYHSELNMSSLELGDSALYFCASSPYKLTTGNEKLFFGSGTQLSVL.

V gene TRBV28 combines with J gene TRBJ2-3; 9 nucleotides line up with TRBD1. From germline, CDR1 is MDHEN and CDR2 SYDVKM. J lost 2 bases, V lost 6 bases, and 9 bases had no gene match. The CDR3 length is 16 residues. The CDR3 loop is CASSPGTGNPTDTQYF. CDR3 coding DNA: TGTGCCAGCAGCCCCGGGACAGGGAATCCCACAGATACGCAGTATTTT. The full variable domain, in which reference TRBV28 and TRBJ2-3 provide the parts outside the CDR3, is DVKVTQSSRYLVKRTGEKVFLECVQDMDHENMFWYRQDPGLGLRLIYFSYDVKMKEKGDIPEGYSVSREKKERFSLILESASTNQTSMYLCASSPGTGNPTDTQYFGPGTRLTVL.

The V gene is TRBV20-1, the J gene TRBJ1-1; D is ambiguous. V lost 3 bases, J lost 4 bases, and 9 bases lay in between. The CDR3 spans 12 residues. From germline, CDR1 is DFQATT and CDR2 SNEGSKA (reference sequence). The CDR3 region is CSARDEGTEAFF. The CDR3 DNA reads as TGCAGTGCTAGGGACGAGGGCACTGAAGCTTTCTTT.

A word on this clonotype: One junction end disagrees with the germline gene, perhaps due to a read error. This chain uses TRBV6-1 with TRBJ2-2, with D maybe TRBD2 (5 bases). CDR1 and CDR2 from the germline V gene are MNHNS and SASEGT. The CDR3 has 14 amino acids. The CDR3 bases are TGTGCCATCCGGCCAGCGCCTAACACCGGGAAGCTGTTTTTT. Translating it yields CAIRPAPNTGKLFF.

This clonotype was detected ten times or more. The genes are TRBV12-3 or TRBV12-4 and TRBJ2-3, with TRBD1 identical over 10 bases. V shed 4 bases and J 4 bases; nucleotides not matched to a gene: 5. The CDR3 spans 15 residues. CDR3 nucleotide sequence: TGTGCCAGCAGTTCCCGGGACAGGGGTTCAGATACGCAGTATTTT. Its translation is CASSSRDRGSDTQYF.

This clonotype appeared a single time. Possible read error: a much larger clone is one base away. The CDR3 protein is CSVRGGVNQPQHF. The CDR3, as DNA: TGCAGTGTTAGGGGAGGGGTCAATCAGCCCCAGCATTTT. The J gene is TRBJ1-5, the V gene TRBV20-1, with D possibly matching TRBD1 (5 bases). The ends were cut back, 7 bases at V and 3 bases at J, with 13 bases in the middle. The CDR3 is made up of 13 amino acids. Per germline, CDR1 DFQATT and CDR2 SNEGSKA (reference sequence).

This clonotype was found many times. This chain connects TRBV13 to TRBJ2-1, with TRBD2 identical over 10 bases. V was pared by 5 bases and J by 6 bases, with 10 bases of the junction left unmatched. The CDR3 runs 16 residues. The germline V gene has CDR1 PRHDT and CDR2 FYEKMQ (reference sequence). The CDR3 reads CASSARGLADLNEQFF. In DNA, the CDR3 is TGTGCCAGCAGCGCCCGAGGACTAGCGGACCTCAATGAGCAGTTCTTC. Using reference TRBV13 and TRBJ2-1 for the parts outside the CDR3, the full variable domain is AAGVIQSPRHLIKEKRETATLKCYPIPRHDTVYWYQQGPGQDPQFLISFYEKMQSDKGSIPDRFSAQQFSDYHSELNMSSLELGDSALYFCASSARGLADLNEQFFGPGTRLTVL.

A remark on this clonotype: At one of its ends the junction is not consistent with the germline gene, which may arise from a read error. The genes are TRBV4-1 and TRBJ1-6, with a weak D call TRBD1 (6 bases). Germline CDR1 is MGHRA and CDR2 is YSYEKL. This CDR3 comprises 16 residues. CDR3: CARSQDRSGVGTPLHF. CDR3 sequence (DNA): TGCGCCCGCAGCCAAGATAGATCAGGGGTCGGTACACCCCTCCACTTT.

Note on this clonotype: Since a much larger clone is just one base distant, this may be a read error. J is TRBJ2-3 and V is TRBV29-1, with 11 nucleotides matching TRBD2. CDR1 is SQVTM and CDR2 is ANQGSEA in the germline V gene. The CDR3 totals 15 residues. V lost 7 bases to trimming and J lost 5 bases; unmatched junction nucleotides: 11. CDR3 loop: CSGQISGGEGDTQYF. The CDR3 nucleotides read TGCAGCGGCCAGATTAGCGGGGGGGAAGGAGATACGCAGTATTTT.

This clonotype came up a few times. The chain combines TRBV4-2 with TRBJ1-6; maybe TRBD1 (5 bases). Trimming removed 4 bases from V and 5 bases from J, with 9 bases in between. CDR1 LGHNA and CDR2 YNFKEQ come from the germline V gene. This CDR3 comprises 14 residues. CDR3 in amino acids: CASSLRADNSPLHF. The CDR3 nucleotides are TGTGCCAGCAGCCTCAGGGCTGATAATTCACCCCTCCACTTT.

The chain joins TRBV11-3 to TRBJ2-7; D remains unclear. The V end lost 1 base, the J end lost 2 bases, and 21 bases lay between the germline ends. The CDR3 covers 18 residues. Germline V gene sequence: CDR1 SGHNT, CDR2 YENEEA. CDR3 amino acids: CASSLGIPWQYTTYEQYF. CDR3 coding DNA: TGTGCCAGCAGCTTAGGCATCCCATGGCAGTACACTACCTACGAGCAGTACTTC. Complete variable domain (other parts from reference TRBV11-3 and TRBJ2-7): EAGVVQSPRYKIIEKKQPVAFWCNPISGHNTLYWYLQNLGQGPELLIRYENEEAVDDSQLPKDRFSAERLKGVDSTLKIQPAELGDSAVYLCASSLGIPWQYTTYEQYFGPGTRLTVT.

A note on this clonotype: A read error is likely, as this CDR3 ends without the conserved phenylalanine or tryptophan. The CDR3 here is CASILGGQGANNQPQHY. DNA of the CDR3: TGTGCCAGCATTTTAGGTGGACAGGGGGCGAACAATCAGCCCCAGCATTAT. This sequence joins TRBV12-3 or TRBV12-4 and TRBJ1-5; TRBD1 matches at 11 bases. This CDR3 is built from 17 residues.

Note on this clonotype: This may come from a read error, since a much larger clone is one base off. J is TRBJ1-2 and V is TRBV20-1; 9 positions match TRBD1. The length of the CDR3 is 13 residues. The germline V gene has CDR1 DFQATT and CDR2 SNEGSKA (reference sequence). J gave up 10 bases and V 3 bases, and 9 bases lay outside the gene matches. The CDR3 region has the DNA TGCAGTGCTAGTAGGGACAGGGTTGATGACTACACCTTC. It encodes CSASRDRVDDYTF.

In regard to this clonotype: An end of the junction does not agree with germline; a read error may underlie this. V usage is TRBV11-2 and J usage is TRBJ2-3; 7 bases map to TRBD2. There are 15 residues in the CDR3. Per the germline V gene, CDR1 is SGHAT and CDR2 is FQNNGV. The CDR3 loop is CQQGGAGLSTDTQYF. The CDR3 nucleotides read TGCCAGCAGGGAGGGGCGGGGCTCAGCACAGATACGCAGTATTTT.

The rearrangement joins TRBV30 to TRBJ2-7, with D uncertain. Trimming shortened V by 1 base and J by 9 bases, and 10 bases separated the two germline ends. CDR1 GTSNPN and CDR2 SVGIG come from the germline V gene (reference sequence). The CDR3 runs 11 residues. The DNA of the CDR3 is TGTGCCTGGAGTGGCAGTCGATTGCAGTACTTC. Protein: CAWSGSRLQYF.

Concerning this clonotype itself: An end of the junction differs from the germline gene, which may be a read error. The chain is built from TRBV20-1 and TRBJ1-2, with a possible D match to TRBD1 (5 bases). From germline, CDR1 is DFQATT and CDR2 SNEGSKA (reference sequence). This CDR3 spans 11 amino acids. CDR3 sequence reads: CNARGRRGYTF. In DNA form, the CDR3 reads TGTAATGCTAGGGGCCGACGGGGCTACACCTTC.

For this clonotype: A much larger clone differs from this one at a single base, so this may be a read error. The rearrangement uses TRBV20-1 and TRBJ1-3; TRBD1 matches at 7 bases. CDR1 is DFQATT and CDR2 is SNEGSKA in the germline V gene (reference sequence). J was trimmed by 4 bases and V by 0 bases; bases with no gene match: 9. This CDR3 region has 16 residues. The CDR3 DNA reads as TGCAGTGCTAGAGACTGGCAGGGGGTTGCCGGAAACACCATATATTTT. Translated, it gives CSARDWQGVAGNTIYF.

Note on this clonotype: A much larger clone differs from this one at a single base, so this may be a read error. The chain combines TRBV28 with TRBJ2-7; D unresolved. CDR3 length: 14 amino acids. Germline V gene data show CDR1 as MDHEN and CDR2 as SYDVKM. The germline V and J ends were trimmed by 1 base and 10 bases, with 17 bases remaining between them. The CDR3 sequence is CASSLSQRSGDQYF. The DNA of the CDR3 is TGTGCCAGCAGTTTATCTCAACGCTCCGGCGACCAGTACTTC.

As regards this clonotype: One end of the junction varies from germline; a read error may be responsible. In DNA, the CDR3 is TGCCGTGCTGGTGGATCCTCCTACAATGAGCAGTTCTTC. As protein: CRAGGSSYNEQFF. The rearrangement joins TRBV20-1 to TRBJ2-1; D gene ambiguous. The germline V gene has CDR1 DFQATT and CDR2 SNEGSKA (reference sequence). This CDR3 has 13 amino acids.

This sequence joins TRBV20-1 and TRBJ2-3; D gene unclear. The CDR3 length is 13 residues. V lost 2 bases to trimming and J lost 4 bases, with 10 bases between them. Germline CDR1 and CDR2: DFQATT and SNEGSKA (reference sequence). The CDR3 loop is CSARKGEADTQYF. The CDR3, as DNA: TGCAGTGCTAGAAAGGGTGAGGCAGATACGCAGTATTTT.

The rearrangement joins TRBV12-3 or TRBV12-4 to TRBJ2-3, with D perhaps TRBD2 (5 bases). Trimming pared 7 bases from V and 1 base from J, leaving 15 bases between. The CDR3 runs 15 residues. The CDR3 loop reads CASIFLAECTDTQYF. The CDR3 DNA follows: TGTGCCAGCATTTTTCTAGCTGAATGCACAGATACGCAGTATTTT.

The sample holds one count of this clonotype. The final CDR3 position lacks the conserved phenylalanine or tryptophan, pointing to a likely read error. The V gene is TRBV20-1, the J gene TRBJ2-3; the D gene is possibly TRBD1 (6 bases). The CDR3 is 15 amino acids. Germline loops: CDR1 DFQATT, CDR2 SNEGSKA (reference sequence). Deletions cut 2 bases from V and 5 bases from J, with 17 bases between. DNA for the CDR3: TGCAGTGCTAGAACCACGGGACACGGCAAAGATACGCAGTATGTC. This encodes CSARTTGHGKDTQYV.